Following are 9 T cell receptor beta chains from one sample sequenced in a study of blood T cell repertoires in COVID-19. Sequenced by immunoSEQ multiplex PCR; TCRdb stores in-frame clones only, minus some. Of roughly 100,000 clones listed, around 78% are singletons. Sample: peripheral blood. These receptor sequences come from a man older than 75 with COVID-19, enrolled during active disease.

The chain employs TRBV18 and TRBJ2-3; the D gene is possibly TRBD2 (6 bases). The CDR3 spans 15 residues. Germline lookup yields CDR1 KGHSH and CDR2 LQKENI. The ends were cut back, 0 bases at V and 6 bases at J, with 13 bases in the middle. The CDR3 protein is CASSPPGGAQDTQYF. The CDR3 DNA reads as TGTGCCAGCTCACCACCGGGCGGGGCTCAGGATACGCAGTATTTT.

The genes are TRBV7-9 and TRBJ2-1; TRBD2 might be the D (6 bases). Germline CDR1 SEHNR, CDR2 FQNEAQ (reference sequence). The CDR3 totals 14 residues. V was cut by 5 bases and J by 2 bases, with 10 bases left in between. DNA of the CDR3: TGTGCCAGCAGCCCATGGAGGGCCTACAATGAGCAGTTCTTC. As protein: CASSPWRAYNEQFF.

About this clone itself: Other DNA sequences in this specimen translate into the identical CDR3. This chain connects TRBV29-1 to TRBJ1-1, with D tentatively TRBD1 (6 bases). CDR1 and CDR2 (germline): SQVTM, ANQGSEA. The CDR3 covers 14 residues. V lost 6 bases and J 4 bases, leaving 18 bases between the germline ends. The CDR3 region has the DNA TGCAGCGTCGAGGGTGGCAGGGGTAGCACTGAAGCTTTCTTT. Its protein is CSVEGGRGSTEAFF.

The chain uses TRBV6-2 or TRBV6-3 and TRBJ2-4; D is undetermined. Germline values: CDR1 MNHEY, CDR2 SVGEGT. V lost 6 bases, J lost 0 bases, and 9 bases lay in between. The CDR3 is made up of 14 amino acids. CDR3 region: CASSPPVAKNIQYF. The CDR3 coding sequence is TGTGCCAGCAGCCCCCCGGTAGCCAAAAACATTCAGTACTTC.

V usage is TRBV29-1 and J usage is TRBJ2-1, with TRBD2 matching 10 bases. Trimming at V came to 4 bases and at J to 5 bases, leaving 14 bases not matched to a gene. There are 17 residues in the CDR3. CDR1 is SQVTM and CDR2 is ANQGSEA in the germline V gene. CDR3 region: CSVARIAGGYGDNEQFF. The CDR3 region has the DNA TGCAGCGTTGCGAGGATAGCGGGAGGTTATGGGGACAATGAGCAGTTCTTC.

The chain combines TRBV5-8 with TRBJ2-7; D possibly corresponds to TRBD2 (6 bases). The CDR3 totals 13 residues. CDR1 is SGHTS and CDR2 is YDEGEE in the germline V gene. The germline V and J ends were trimmed by 9 bases and 3 bases, with 16 bases remaining between them. The CDR3 here is CATPRDFYYEQYF. Here the CDR3 DNA reads TGTGCCACCCCGAGGGACTTTTACTACGAGCAGTACTTC.

V is TRBV6-1 and J is TRBJ1-5; D may be TRBD1 (5 bases). V lost 3 bases, J lost 0 bases, and 9 bases lay in between. The CDR3 spans 15 residues. Germline V gene lookup returns CDR1 MNHNS and CDR2 SASEGT. CDR3 DNA: TGTGCCAGCAGTGACAGGGCGGATAGCAATCAGCCCCAGCATTTT. It encodes CASSDRADSNQPQHF.

The chain couples TRBV5-1 to TRBJ1-1; D uncertain. The length of the CDR3 is 13 residues. Trimming took 0 bases from V and 8 from J, leaving 11 bases between them. Germline CDR1 is SGHRS and CDR2 is YFSETQ. CDR3 in amino acids: CASSLASWAEAFF. CDR3 coding DNA: TGCGCCAGCAGCTTGGCCAGTTGGGCAGAAGCTTTCTTT.

The CDR3 DNA sequence: TGTGCCAGCAGCCACGACAGTCTGTATGGCTACACCTTC. Encoded protein: CASSHDSLYGYTF. The rearrangement joins TRBV6-5 to TRBJ1-2; D possibly corresponds to TRBD1 (5 bases). Germline CDR1 MNHEY, CDR2 SVGAGI. The length of the CDR3 is 13 residues. The germline V and J ends were trimmed by 6 bases and 5 bases, with 13 bases remaining between them.